This section outlines one T cell receptor (beta chain) sequence together with its context. Antigen unknown. The data originate from a study of T-cell memory formation after mild COVID-19. Study-level background: TCR clusters showed largely donor specificity. Findings and limits, study-wide: Clones that got smaller from day 15 to 85 had even CD4/CD8, while clones growing later tipped toward CD4+. Contracting CD4+ clones sat mainly in CM and EM; CD8+ in EMRA.

The V gene's germline CDR1 is LNHDA and CDR2 SQIVND (reference sequence). Trimming cost V 4 bases and J 1 base, with 15 bases left between them. The CDR3 has 16 amino acids. Constant-segment primers were used for 5'RACE, and the resulting TCR alpha and TCR beta cDNA libraries carried sample barcodes and UMIs. MiXCR, run by TCRdb on the 5' RACE reads, gives a single entry per CDR3 protein. The table has fewer than 450,000 distinct CDR3 sequences, more than 20% seen once. The sequence was obtained from an adult woman who had mild COVID-19 (a few samples of this study predate the infection). Cell type and time point are not known. The specimen was PBMCs or a T cell subset sorted from them (not recorded which). V is TRBV19 and J is TRBJ2-3, with D perhaps matching TRBD1 (5 bases). The CDR3 DNA sequence: TGTGCCAGTAGTAAAGTCTCAGGGTACGGCACAGATACGCAGTATTTT. This codes for CASSKVSGYGTDTQYF.